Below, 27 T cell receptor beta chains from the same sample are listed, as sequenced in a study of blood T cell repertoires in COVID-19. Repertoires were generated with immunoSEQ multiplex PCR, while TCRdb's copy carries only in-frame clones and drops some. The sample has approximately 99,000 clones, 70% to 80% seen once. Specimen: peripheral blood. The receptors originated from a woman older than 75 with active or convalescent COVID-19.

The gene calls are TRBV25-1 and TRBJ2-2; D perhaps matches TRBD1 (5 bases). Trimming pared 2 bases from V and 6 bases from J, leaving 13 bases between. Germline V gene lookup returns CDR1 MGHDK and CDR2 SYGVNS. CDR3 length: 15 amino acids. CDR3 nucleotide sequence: TGTGCCAGCAGTGAAAGAGGACAATTGGCCGGGGAGCTGTTTTTT. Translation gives CASSERGQLAGELFF.

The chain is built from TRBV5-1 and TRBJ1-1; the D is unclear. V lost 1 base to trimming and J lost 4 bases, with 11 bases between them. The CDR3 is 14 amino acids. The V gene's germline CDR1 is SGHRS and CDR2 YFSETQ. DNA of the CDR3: TGCGCCAGCAGCTTGAGGGAGCAAGGCACTGAAGCTTTCTTT. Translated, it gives CASSLREQGTEAFF.

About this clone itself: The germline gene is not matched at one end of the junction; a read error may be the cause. The CDR3 DNA follows: TGTGCCAGCAGCTTGAGTTCTAGCGTTTACACAGATACGCAGTATTTT. Translated, it gives CASSLSSSVYTDTQYF. The V call is TRBV5-1, the J call TRBJ2-3; a possible D gene is TRBD2 (6 bases). The CDR3 is 16 amino acids. Germline V lookup: CDR1 SGHRS, CDR2 YFSETQ.

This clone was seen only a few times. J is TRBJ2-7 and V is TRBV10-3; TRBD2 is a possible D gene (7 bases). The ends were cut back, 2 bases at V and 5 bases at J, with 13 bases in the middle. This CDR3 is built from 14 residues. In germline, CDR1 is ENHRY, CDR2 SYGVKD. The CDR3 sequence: CAISEARGGDEQYF. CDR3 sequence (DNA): TGTGCCATCAGTGAGGCCAGAGGGGGGGACGAGCAGTACTTC.

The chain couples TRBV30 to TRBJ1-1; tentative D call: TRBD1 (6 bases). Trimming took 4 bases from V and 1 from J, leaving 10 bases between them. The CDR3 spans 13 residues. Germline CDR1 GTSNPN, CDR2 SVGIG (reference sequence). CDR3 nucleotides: TGTGCCTGGACAGGGGCCTCGAACACTGAAGCTTTCTTT. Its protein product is CAWTGASNTEAFF.

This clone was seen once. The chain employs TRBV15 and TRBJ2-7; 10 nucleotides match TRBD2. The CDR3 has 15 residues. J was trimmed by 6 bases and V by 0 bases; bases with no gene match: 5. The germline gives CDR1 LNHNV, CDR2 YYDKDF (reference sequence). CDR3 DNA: TGTGCCACCAGCAGAGATAAGGCTAGCGGGAGCGAGCAGTACTTC. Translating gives CATSRDKASGSEQYF.

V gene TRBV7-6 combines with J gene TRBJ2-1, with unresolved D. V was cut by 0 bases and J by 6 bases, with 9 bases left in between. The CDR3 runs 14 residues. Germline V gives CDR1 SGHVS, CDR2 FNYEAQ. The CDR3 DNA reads TGTGCCAGCAGCTTAGCCAGAACCACCAATGAGCAGTTCTTC. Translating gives CASSLARTTNEQFF.

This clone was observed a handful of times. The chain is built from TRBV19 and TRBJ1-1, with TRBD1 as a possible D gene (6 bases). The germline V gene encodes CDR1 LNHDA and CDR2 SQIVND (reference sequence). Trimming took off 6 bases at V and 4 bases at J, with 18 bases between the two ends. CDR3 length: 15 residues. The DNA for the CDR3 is TGTGCCAGTAGCGTTAAACAGGGAAGGGTCACTGAAGCTTTCTTT. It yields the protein CASSVKQGRVTEAFF.

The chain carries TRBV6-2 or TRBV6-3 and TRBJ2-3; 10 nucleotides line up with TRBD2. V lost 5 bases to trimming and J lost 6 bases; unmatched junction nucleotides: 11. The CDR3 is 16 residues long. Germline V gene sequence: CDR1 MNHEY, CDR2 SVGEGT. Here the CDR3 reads CASSRSSGSPPDTQYF. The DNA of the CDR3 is TGTGCCAGCAGTCGTTCTAGCGGGAGTCCTCCGGATACGCAGTATTTT.

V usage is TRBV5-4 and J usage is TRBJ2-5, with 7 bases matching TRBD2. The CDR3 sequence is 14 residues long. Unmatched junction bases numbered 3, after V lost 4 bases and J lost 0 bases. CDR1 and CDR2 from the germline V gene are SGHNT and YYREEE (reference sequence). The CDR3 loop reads CASSRGTNQETQYF. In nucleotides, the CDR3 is TGTGCCAGCAGCCGGGGGACTAACCAAGAGACCCAGTACTTC.

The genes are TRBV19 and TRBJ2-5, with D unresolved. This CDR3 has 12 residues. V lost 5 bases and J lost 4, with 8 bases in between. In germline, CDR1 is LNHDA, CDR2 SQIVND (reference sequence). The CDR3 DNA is TGTGCCAGTAGTCCTGGGCGAGAGACCCAGTACTTC. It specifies CASSPGRETQYF.

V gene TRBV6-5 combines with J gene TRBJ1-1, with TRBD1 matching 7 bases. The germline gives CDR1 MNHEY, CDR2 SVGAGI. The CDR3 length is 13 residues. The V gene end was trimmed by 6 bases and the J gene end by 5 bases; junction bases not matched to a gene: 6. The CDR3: CASRTTGFTEAFF. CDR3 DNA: TGTGCCAGCAGGACGACAGGGTTTACTGAAGCTTTCTTT.

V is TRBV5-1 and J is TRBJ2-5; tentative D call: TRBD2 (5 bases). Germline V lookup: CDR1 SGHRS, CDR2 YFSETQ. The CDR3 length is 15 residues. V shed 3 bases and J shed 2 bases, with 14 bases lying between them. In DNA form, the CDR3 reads TGCGCCAGCAGCTGGGAGCCGCTGGCACAAGAGACCCAGTACTTC. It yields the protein CASSWEPLAQETQYF.

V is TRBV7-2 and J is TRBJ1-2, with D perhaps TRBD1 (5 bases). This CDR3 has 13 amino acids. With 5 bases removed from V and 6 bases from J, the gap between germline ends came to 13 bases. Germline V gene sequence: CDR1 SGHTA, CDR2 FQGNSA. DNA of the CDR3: TGTGCCAGCAGCAAAGGGTGGGGGGATGGCTACACCTTC. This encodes CASSKGWGDGYTF.

The CDR3 DNA is TGTGCCAGCAGCGTAGGTACGCGAAGTTACTCTGGGGCCAACGTCCTGACTTTC. This encodes CASSVGTRSYSGANVLTF. The V call is TRBV9, the J call TRBJ2-6; D uncertain. Germline CDR1 is SGDLS and CDR2 is YYNGEE. The V and J ends lost 0 bases and 0 bases respectively, with 13 bases between them. The CDR3 sequence is 18 residues long. Supplemented by reference TRBV9 and TRBJ2-6, the full variable domain reads DSGVTQTPKHLITATGQRVTLRCSPRSGDLSVYWYQQSLDQGLQFLIQYYNGEERAKGNILERFSAQQFPDLHSELNLSSLELGDSALYFCASSVGTRSYSGANVLTFGAGSRLTVL.

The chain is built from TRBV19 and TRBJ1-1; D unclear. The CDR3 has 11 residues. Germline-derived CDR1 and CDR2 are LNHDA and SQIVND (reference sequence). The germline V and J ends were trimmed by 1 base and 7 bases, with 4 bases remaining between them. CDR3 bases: TGTGCCAGTAGTATAGCAATTGAAGCTTTCTTT. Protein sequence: CASSIAIEAFF.

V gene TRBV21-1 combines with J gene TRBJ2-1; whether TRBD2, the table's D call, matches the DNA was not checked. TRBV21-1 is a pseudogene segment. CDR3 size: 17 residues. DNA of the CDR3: TGTGCCAGCAGCTTCTCTCCTCTAGCGGGAGGGGGTAATGAGCAGTTCTTC. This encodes CASSFSPLAGGGNEQFF.

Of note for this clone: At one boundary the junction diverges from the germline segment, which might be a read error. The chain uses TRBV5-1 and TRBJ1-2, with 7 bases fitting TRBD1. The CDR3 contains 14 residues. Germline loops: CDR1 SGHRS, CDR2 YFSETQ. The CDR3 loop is CASSISTGIYGYTF. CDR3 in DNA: TGTGCCAGCAGCATCTCGACAGGGATCTATGGCTACACCTTC.

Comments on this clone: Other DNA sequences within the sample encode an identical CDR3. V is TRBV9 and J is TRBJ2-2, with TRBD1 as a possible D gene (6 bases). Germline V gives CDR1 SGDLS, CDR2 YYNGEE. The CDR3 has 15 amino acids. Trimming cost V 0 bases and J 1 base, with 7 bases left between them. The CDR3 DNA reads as TGTGCCAGCAGCGTAGCACAGGGGAACACCGGGGAGCTGTTTTTT. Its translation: CASSVAQGNTGELFF.

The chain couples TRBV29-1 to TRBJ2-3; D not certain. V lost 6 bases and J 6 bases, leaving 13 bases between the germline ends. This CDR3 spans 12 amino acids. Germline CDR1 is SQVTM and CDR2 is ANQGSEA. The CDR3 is CSVRPYGDTQYF. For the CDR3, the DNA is TGCAGCGTGCGGCCCTACGGGGATACGCAGTATTTT.

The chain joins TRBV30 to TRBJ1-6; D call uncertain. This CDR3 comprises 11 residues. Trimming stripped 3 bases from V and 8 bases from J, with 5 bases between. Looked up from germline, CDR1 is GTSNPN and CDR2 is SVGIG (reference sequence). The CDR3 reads CAWSRDSPLHF. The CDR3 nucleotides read TGTGCCTGGAGCCGGGATTCACCCCTCCACTTT.

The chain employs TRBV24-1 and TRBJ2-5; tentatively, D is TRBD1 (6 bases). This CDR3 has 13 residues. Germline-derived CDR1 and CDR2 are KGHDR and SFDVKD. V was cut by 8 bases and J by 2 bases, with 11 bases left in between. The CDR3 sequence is CATKDSIQETQYF. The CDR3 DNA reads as TGTGCCACCAAGGACAGTATACAAGAGACCCAGTACTTC.

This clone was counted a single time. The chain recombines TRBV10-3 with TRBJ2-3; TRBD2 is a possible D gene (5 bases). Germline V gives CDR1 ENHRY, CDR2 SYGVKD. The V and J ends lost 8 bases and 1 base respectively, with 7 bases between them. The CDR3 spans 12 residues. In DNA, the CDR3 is TGTGCCATCCGGACTGGCACAGATACGCAGTATTTT. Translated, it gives CAIRTGTDTQYF.

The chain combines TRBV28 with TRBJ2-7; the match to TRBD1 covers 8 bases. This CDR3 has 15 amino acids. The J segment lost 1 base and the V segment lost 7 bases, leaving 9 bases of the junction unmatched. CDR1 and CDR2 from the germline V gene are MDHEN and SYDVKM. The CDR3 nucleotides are TGTGCCAGCACCTGGGGGGACAGGAGGTCCTACGAGCAGTACTTC. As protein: CASTWGDRRSYEQYF.

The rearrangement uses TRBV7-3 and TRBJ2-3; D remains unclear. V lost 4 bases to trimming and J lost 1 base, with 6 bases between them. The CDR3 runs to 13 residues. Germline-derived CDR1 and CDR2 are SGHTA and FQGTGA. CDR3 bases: TGTGCCAGCAGCTCCCTCGGCACAGATACGCAGTATTTT. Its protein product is CASSSLGTDTQYF.

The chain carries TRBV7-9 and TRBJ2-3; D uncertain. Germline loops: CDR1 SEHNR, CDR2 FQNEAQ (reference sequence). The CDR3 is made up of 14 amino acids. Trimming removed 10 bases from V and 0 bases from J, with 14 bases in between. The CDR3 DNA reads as TGTGCCACCGCGGTTGGCATTAGCACAGATACGCAGTATTTT. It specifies CATAVGISTDTQYF.

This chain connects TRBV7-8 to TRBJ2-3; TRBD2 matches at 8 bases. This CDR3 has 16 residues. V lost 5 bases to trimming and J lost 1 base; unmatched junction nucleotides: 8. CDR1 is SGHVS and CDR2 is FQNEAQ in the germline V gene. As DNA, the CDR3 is TGTGCCAGCAGCCCTCGAGCGGGAGTGGGCACAGATACGCAGTATTTT. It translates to CASSPRAGVGTDTQYF.